This TCR beta chain was observed in a study of OX40 agonist ivuxolimab in advanced cancers. Study conclusions and caveats: The authors did not determine the antigen specificity of the expanded peripheral T cells. There were, on average, more expanded clones in CD8+ T cells than in CD4+.

Autoimmune disease history or systemic immunosuppression barred patients. The CDR3 covers 15 residues. Germline V lookup: CDR1 SGHRS, CDR2 YFSETQ. The V and J ends lost 0 bases and 4 bases, in that order; junction bases with no gene match: 0. As regards this clone: What it recognizes is unknown.

This table comes from immunoSEQ multiplex PCR, and its TCRdb copy is limited to in-frame clones, with some not included. This table has approximately 79,000 clones, over 80% appearing once. The source is an adult with an advanced solid tumor such as melanoma, head and neck, liver or kidney cancer. The chain combines TRBV5-1 with TRBJ2-3; 12 positions agree with TRBD2. Sequenced material: CD4+ or CD8+ T cells sorted from blood, taken in a trial of the OX40 agonist ivuxolimab. This CDR3 reads CASSLGTSGADTQYF. DNA of the CDR3: TGCGCCAGCAGCTTGGGGACTAGCGGGGCAGATACGCAGTATTTT. Full variable domain (outside the CDR3, taken from reference TRBV5-1 and TRBJ2-3): KAGVTQTPRYLIKTRGQQVTLSCSPISGHRSVSWYQQTPGQGLQFLFEYFSETQRNKGNFPGRFSGRQFSNSRSEMNVSTLELGDSALYLCASSLGTSGADTQYFGPGTRLTVL.